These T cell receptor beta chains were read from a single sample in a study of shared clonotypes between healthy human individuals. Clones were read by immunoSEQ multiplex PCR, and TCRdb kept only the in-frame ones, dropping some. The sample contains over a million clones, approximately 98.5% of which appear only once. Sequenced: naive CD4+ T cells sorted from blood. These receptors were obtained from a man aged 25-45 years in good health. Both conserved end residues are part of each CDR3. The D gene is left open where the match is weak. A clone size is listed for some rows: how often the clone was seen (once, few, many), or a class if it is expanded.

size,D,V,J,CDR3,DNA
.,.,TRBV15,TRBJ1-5,CATSRTVSNQPQHF,TGTGCCACCAGCAGAACGGTTAGCAATCAGCCCCAGCATTTT
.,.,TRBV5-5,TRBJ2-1,CASSLARDPRINEQFF,TGTGCCAGCAGCTTGGCCCGGGACCCCCGCATCAATGAGCAGTTCTTC
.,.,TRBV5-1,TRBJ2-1,CASSLRDGHYNEQFF,TGCGCCAGCAGCCTCCGGGACGGCCACTACAATGAGCAGTTCTTC
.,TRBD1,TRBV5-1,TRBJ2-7,CASSIRDRGHEQYF,TGCGCCAGCAGCATCCGGGACAGGGGACACGAGCAGTACTTC
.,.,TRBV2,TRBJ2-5,CASSLQGTETQYF,TGTGCCAGCAGTTTACAGGGAACGGAGACCCAGTACTTC
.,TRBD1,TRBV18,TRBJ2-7,CASSIRGPYEQYF,TGTGCCAGCTCCATCAGGGGGCCCTACGAGCAGTACTTC
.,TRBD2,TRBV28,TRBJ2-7,CASSFSWREGYEQYF,TGTGCCAGCAGTTTTAGTTGGCGGGAGGGCTACGAGCAGTACTTC
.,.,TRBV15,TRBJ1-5,CATSRVSGTRTSSNQPQHF,TGTGCCACCAGCAGAGTTTCCGGGACCCGTACCTCTAGCAATCAGCCCCAGCATTTT
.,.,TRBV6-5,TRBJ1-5,CASSYSVGSNQPQHF,TGTGCCAGCAGTTACTCAGTGGGTAGCAATCAGCCCCAGCATTTT
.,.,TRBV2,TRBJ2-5,CASTGTSKQETQYF,TGTGCCAGCACCGGGACATCCAAACAAGAGACCCAGTACTTC
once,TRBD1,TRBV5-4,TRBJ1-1,CASSPRDSIMNTEAFF,TGTGCCAGCAGCCCCCGGGACAGCATAATGAACACTGAAGCTTTCTTT
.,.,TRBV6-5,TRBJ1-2,CAIRVGYGYTF,TGTGCCATCAGGGTTGGATATGGCTACACCTTC
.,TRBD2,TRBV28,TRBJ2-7,CASSPRLAGAHEQYF,TGTGCCAGCAGCCCCAGACTAGCGGGAGCCCACGAGCAGTACTTC
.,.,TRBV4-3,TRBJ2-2,CASSQVALGELFF,TGCGCCAGCAGCCAAGTTGCCCTCGGGGAGCTGTTTTTT
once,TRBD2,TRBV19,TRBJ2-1,CASSIFPSGSSYNEQFF,TGTGCCAGTAGTATATTTCCGAGCGGGAGTTCCTACAATGAGCAGTTCTTC
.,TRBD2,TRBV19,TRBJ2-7,CASTSGSGSYEQYF,TGTGCCTCGACTAGCGGTTCGGGCTCCTACGAGCAGTACTTC
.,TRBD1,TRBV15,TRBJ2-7,CATGRDRSYEQYF,TGTGCCACCGGCCGGGACAGAAGTTACGAGCAGTACTTC
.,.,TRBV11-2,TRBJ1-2,CASSFAGTLYGYTF,TGTGCCAGCAGCTTCGCCGGGACACTTTATGGCTACACCTTC
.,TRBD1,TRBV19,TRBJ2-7,CASSNTGTGAYEQYF,TGTGCCAGTAGCAACACCGGGACAGGGGCGTACGAGCAGTACTTC
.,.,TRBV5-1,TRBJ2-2,CASSLDVSTPRELFF,TGCGCCAGCAGCTTGGATGTCTCAACCCCCCGGGAGCTGTTTTTT
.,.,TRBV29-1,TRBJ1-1,CSVVLAPGTGRDTEAFF,TGCAGCGTTGTTTTGGCCCCCGGAACCGGGCGGGACACTGAAGCTTTCTTT
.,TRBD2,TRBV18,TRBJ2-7,CASSPPSGRSYEQYF,TGTGCCAGCTCCCCCCCTAGCGGGAGGTCCTACGAGCAGTACTTC